The sequence of this T cell receptor (beta chain) was determined in a study of shared clonotypes between healthy human individuals (dated by TCRdb to the early 2020s). The study in broad terms: A couple of women and three men aged 18 to 49 years were included in the cohort. Between about 0.94 and 8.9 billion PBMCs per donor were obtained by leukapheresis. For each donor, CD4 naive and CD4 memory were each run on three plates, CD8 naive on two plates, and CD8 memory on one plate. Blood TCR repertoires of a handful of healthy adults were deeply sequenced to estimate repertoire size and the extent of clonotype sharing between individuals. Libraries were prepared and TCR repertoires were sequenced by different laboratories using diverse techniques, in order to increase sequencing depth and limit assay-specific biases. On the study overall, not on this receptor specifically: Even with the large sequencing depth, rarefaction of the sorted-subset datasets indicated that sequencing was incomplete. The genetic and exposure-history diversity represented was limited by the small number of donors. Naive subsets generally had larger estimated clonotype richness than memory subsets. Higher generation probabilities were observed for clonotypes shared by all four sorted-subset donors than for non-shared clonotypes. Based on pairwise subsampling, the degree of clonotype sharing among donors was expected to be affected by sequencing depth. When a few donors were compared, the shared fraction of clonotypes was around 5.1% for naive CD4, over 3% for naive CD8, about 2.5% for memory CD4, and under 0.5% for memory CD8. Sampling was restricted to blood, and TCR repertoires in tissues likely differ from the TCR repertoires found in blood.

To note about this clone: Its cognate antigen has yet to be identified. No per-base quality is available; no much larger clone lies one base away.

TCR CDR3 regions were amplified from genomic DNA by multiplex PCR using the deep immunoSEQ assay. Genomic DNA extracted from each cell subset was distributed evenly over all wells of several immunoSEQ 96-well plates, and each plate served as one replicate. For sorted subsets, around 0.2 ug of genomic DNA, equivalent to around 29,000 T cell genomes, went into each replicate PCR. The purified libraries were quantified using a Qubit 3.0 fluorometer, sized with a Bioanalyzer 2100, and then quantified again using the KAPA Library Quantification kit. Each immunoSEQ 96-well plate was sequenced on its own single-read 150-cycle Illumina NextSeq 550 flow cell. Per the original workflow: The immunoSEQ output contained only junctional sequences without quality scores, so filtering could not match that applied to full-length reads. To assign V/J genes and CDR3, sequences were annotated using PyIR, a Python wrapper for IgBLAST v1.9, with IMGT germline references. Reads with weak V/J assignments (E-value above 1e-6), missing CDR3, stop codons, out-of-frame junctions, or ambiguous translated residues were removed. A V3J clonotype was defined by an identical inferred V gene, J gene, and CDR3 amino acid sequence. The percentage overlap between two repertoires was calculated by dividing the number of shared unique clonotypes by the size of the smaller repertoire. Richness of each repertoire was evaluated using RTK rarefaction, the Chao1 estimator, and Recon v2.1 estimates of unobserved clonotypes. For all TCRbeta clonotypes obtained by the gDNA method from several donors, generation probabilities were computed with OLGA. Drawn from immuneACCESS, this table holds only the in-frame rearrangements with V and J called that TCRdb kept. Clones are partly lost; checked studies trace under half to an unresolved V gene and leave the rest unexplained. That table gives V, J and clone size, and the DNA gave D and trimming. The sample table shows over a million clones, and more than 75% are seen once. The ten top clones hold more than 0.5% of the sample.

CDR1 and CDR2, per the germline V gene, are SGHVS and FQNEAQ. Including the terminal cysteine and phenylalanine, the CDR3 comprises 14 residues. Of all the DNA, just the CDR3 is kept, 42 bases in frame from base 1. Deletion took 4 bases off V and 9 bases off J, with a span of 16 bases between the germline ends. The donors were healthy, HIV-negative adults with no recently reported acute infections or vaccinations. Every donor was a Caucasian adult residing in Nashville, Tennessee, USA. Magnetic negative selection was used to enrich CD4+ T cells, after which naive cells were positively selected on CD45RA and the negative fraction became the memory subset. Blood was collected by leukapheresis, and PBMCs were isolated by Ficoll-Histopaque density gradient centrifugation and then cryopreserved in liquid nitrogen vapor phase. Purity and quantity of every magnetically sorted T cell population were checked by analytical flow cytometry. Each sorted fraction had its genomic DNA isolated and then quantified by UV absorbance on a Nanodrop 2000c.

The receptor chain draws on TRBV7-8 and TRBJ2-1; the best D guess is TRBD2, with 6 bases matching. The sequenced sample was memory CD4+ T cells from PBMCs. The cell subset or site label, as the study defines it: CD45RA-negative fraction. This clonotype originated in a man aged 18 to 30 in good health. Some clones in this sample may be carry-over from other donors' samples. The bases are TGTGCCAGCAGCTCCCTAGCGAGGGAAAGTGAGCAGTTCTTC. This is translated as CASSSLARESEQFF.